Sequencing of this TCR beta chain was carried out in a study of T cell responses to AZD1222 COVID-19 vaccine. TCRdb's table, derived via immunoSEQ multiplex PCR, lists solely in-frame clones and lacks some. Of about 140,000 clones in the sample, 80% to 95% were seen once. The J segment lost 0 bases and the V segment lost 5 bases, leaving 4 bases of the junction unmatched. Germline values: CDR1 MNHEY, CDR2 SVGEGT. This CDR3 is 14 amino acids long. Pooled together were second doses at about 4 or about 12 weeks. This TCR derives from an adult who received the AZD1222 COVID-19 vaccine. This sample comprised peripheral blood, obtained 28 days after the second AZD1222 dose. The chain is built from TRBV6-2 or TRBV6-3 and TRBJ2-7; 7 bases fit TRBD1. The CDR3 bases are TGTGCCAGCAGTCCCGGGACAGCCTCCTACGAGCAGTACTTC. It encodes CASSPGTASYEQYF.